The sequence of this TCR beta chain was determined in a study of cytomegalovirus exposure and HLA in healthy donors. Findings of the study overall: HLA allele associations emerged for under 20,000 TCR beta sequences in a later analysis, at 0.05 false discovery rate. When presence/absence was analysed, sequencing depth was taken to be roughly uniform across donors.

PCR was performed using 60 Vbeta and 13 Jbeta primers. Some clones are missing from TCRdb's copy, which holds only in-frame ones; the method was immunoSEQ multiplex PCR. The sample yields about 120,000 clones, about 8.6% seen once. This clone was counted between two and nine times. Its antigen remains unknown. The CDR3 consists of 15 residues. V trimming: 0 bases; J trimming: 2 bases; junction bases outside the gene matches: 2. Per the germline V gene, CDR1 is SGHTA and CDR2 is FQGNSA. Healthy donors of bone marrow made up the group. This TCR was recovered from a woman in her thirties or forties in good health and CMV-seropositive. The rearrangement links TRBV7-2 to TRBJ1-2, with 8 positions matching TRBD1. The specimen was PBMCs. The CDR3 loop is CASSLATGGNYGYTF. The CDR3 DNA sequence: TGTGCCAGCAGCTTAGCAACAGGGGGGAACTATGGCTACACCTTC.